The 11 T cell receptor beta chains below come from one sample, sequenced in a study of cytomegalovirus exposure and HLA in healthy donors. PCR employed 60 Vbeta and 13 Jbeta primers. This table comes from immunoSEQ multiplex PCR, and its TCRdb copy is limited to in-frame clones, with some not included. The table shows tens of thousands of clones, with roughly 70% occurring only once. The sequencing input was PBMCs. These receptor sequences come from a man between 45 and 60 years old in good health and CMV-seronegative.

This chain links TRBV5-1 with TRBJ2-7; the D gene is possibly TRBD2 (5 bases). V lost 3 bases, J lost 3 bases, and 19 bases lay in between. CDR1 SGHRS and CDR2 YFSETQ come from the germline V gene. This CDR3 spans 16 amino acids. This chain's CDR3 is CASSSRDPGFLYEQYF. In DNA form, the CDR3 reads TGCGCCAGCAGCTCCCGGGATCCAGGCTTTCTCTACGAGCAGTACTTC.

The gene calls are TRBV5-4 and TRBJ2-2; 9 bases map to TRBD1. Germline CDR1 and CDR2: SGHNT and YYREEE (reference sequence). V lost 4 bases, J lost 3 bases, and 7 bases stayed unmatched. The CDR3 is made up of 16 amino acids. Here the CDR3 DNA reads TGTGCCAGCAGCCCCTGGACAGGGGAGGACACCGGGGAGCTGTTTTTT. It yields the protein CASSPWTGEDTGELFF.

In this sample, this clone turned up a few times. The V gene is TRBV6-5, the J gene TRBJ1-2; TRBD1 aligns across 10 bases. V was pared by 1 base and J by 5 bases, with 4 bases of the junction left unmatched. This CDR3 is built from 15 residues. Germline CDR1 MNHEY, CDR2 SVGAGI. The CDR3 DNA follows: TGTGCCAGCAGTTACTGGGACAGGGGAAGGTATGGCTACACCTTC. Its translation is CASSYWDRGRYGYTF.

The J gene is TRBJ2-7, the V gene TRBV11-3, with 8 bases aligning to TRBD1. After removal of 1 base from V and 7 bases from J, the junction contained 9 bases not matched to a gene. Germline CDR1 SGHNT, CDR2 YENEEA. CDR3 length: 15 amino acids. The CDR3 loop reads CASSLGRQGASEQYF. The CDR3 DNA follows: TGTGCCAGCAGCTTAGGTCGCCAGGGGGCCAGTGAGCAGTACTTC.

This clone has a single count. The gene calls are TRBV29-1 and TRBJ2-3; 9 bases map to TRBD2. Germline V gene sequence: CDR1 SQVTM, CDR2 ANQGSEA. The CDR3 has 13 residues. V lost 5 bases and J lost 5; bases outside the gene matches: 5. This CDR3 reads CSVFSGGKDTQYF. In DNA, the CDR3 is TGCAGCGTTTTCAGCGGGGGGAAAGATACGCAGTATTTT.

The chain is built from TRBV5-5 and TRBJ2-5; a possible D gene is TRBD1 (6 bases). Germline V gives CDR1 SGHKS, CDR2 YYEKEE (reference sequence). This CDR3 contains 15 residues. Trimming pared 3 bases from V and 0 bases from J, leaving 12 bases between. The CDR3 nucleotides read TGTGCCAGCAGCTACCTCGGGACAAACCAAGAGACCCAGTACTTC. This codes for CASSYLGTNQETQYF.

CDR3 coding DNA: TGTGCCAGCAGCCGAATAGGTCTAGGCGGGGAGCAGTACTTC. Protein: CASSRIGLGGEQYF. The chain has TRBV6-5 and TRBJ2-7; D is possibly TRBD2 (5 bases). Between the trimmed V and J ends, which lost 6 bases and 7 bases, there was a span of 19 bases. CDR1 is MNHEY and CDR2 is SVGAGI in the germline V gene. This CDR3 comprises 14 residues.

The rearrangement links TRBV2 to TRBJ2-1; 10 nucleotides align to TRBD2. This CDR3 is built from 15 residues. Per germline, CDR1 SNHLY and CDR2 FYNNEI. V was pared by 6 bases and J by 2 bases, with 4 bases of the junction left unmatched. In nucleotides, the CDR3 is TGTGCCAGCAGACAGAGCGGGGGGGCCTACAATGAGCAGTTCTTC. Translated, it gives CASRQSGGAYNEQFF.

The chain joins TRBV4-2 to TRBJ2-2, with TRBD2 identical over 10 bases. The CDR3 is made up of 19 amino acids. Looked up from germline, CDR1 is LGHNA and CDR2 is YNFKEQ. The junction had 11 bases not matched to a gene; V was cut back by 2 bases and J by 2 bases. For the CDR3, the DNA is TGTGCCAGCAGCCAATCAACGTCTAGCGGGGGCCCCAACACCGGGGAGCTGTTTTTT. Protein product: CASSQSTSSGGPNTGELFF.

This chain links TRBV9 with TRBJ1-5; D is possibly TRBD1 (5 bases). V was shortened by 3 bases and J by 3 bases, with 10 bases between the two germline ends. Germline loops: CDR1 SGDLS, CDR2 YYNGEE. The CDR3 covers 14 residues. CDR3 protein: CASSGGGFNQPQHF. The CDR3 DNA sequence: TGTGCCAGCAGCGGGGGGGGTTTCAATCAGCCCCAGCATTTT.

This clone was seen only a few times. The CDR3 loop reads CASSQSGSEYF. The CDR3 DNA reads TGTGCCAGCAGCCAATCGGGGTCAGAGTACTTC. The chain uses TRBV14 and TRBJ2-7; tentatively, D is TRBD2 (5 bases). CDR1 is SGHDN and CDR2 is FVKESK in the germline V gene. CDR3 length equals 11 residues. Between the trimmed V and J ends, which lost 2 bases and 11 bases, there was a span of 10 bases.